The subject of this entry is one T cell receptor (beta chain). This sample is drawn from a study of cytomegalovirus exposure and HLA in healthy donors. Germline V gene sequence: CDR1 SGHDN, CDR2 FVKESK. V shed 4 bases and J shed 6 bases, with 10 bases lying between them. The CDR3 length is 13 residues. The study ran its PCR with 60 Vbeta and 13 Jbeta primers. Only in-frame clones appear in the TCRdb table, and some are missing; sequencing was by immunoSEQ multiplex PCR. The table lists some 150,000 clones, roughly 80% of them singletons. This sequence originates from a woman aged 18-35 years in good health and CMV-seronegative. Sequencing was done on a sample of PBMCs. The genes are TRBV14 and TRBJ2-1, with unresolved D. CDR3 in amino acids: CASSPTVSNEQFF. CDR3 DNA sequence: TGTGCCAGCAGCCCAACGGTGAGCAATGAGCAGTTCTTC.